Listed here are 30 T cell receptor beta chains from one sample, sequenced in a study of T cell responses to AZD1222 COVID-19 vaccine (dated by TCRdb to the early 2020s). Libraries were prepared through the immunoSEQ multiplex PCR assay. The source is immuneACCESS, and TCRdb retained only in-frame sequences with V and J called. Part of the clones is not carried over; for the studies checked, unresolved V genes explain less than half of this, and the remainder is unexplained. The sample table holds approximately 80,000 clones, of which about nine tenths were seen once. The ten largest clones represent over 5.5% of the sample. According to the study, the label for this sample's time point signals: baseline before first vaccination. The sample consisted of peripheral blood, taken on day 0 of AZD1222 vaccination. The receptors shown here come from an adult in good health.

The chain couples TRBV28 to TRBJ1-2; 7 bases agree with TRBD1. V lost 6 bases and J lost 10; bases outside the gene matches: 14. Per the germline V gene, CDR1 is MDHEN and CDR2 is SYDVKM. This CDR3 spans 14 amino acids. The CDR3: CASRRTGTAGDYTF. The CDR3 bases are TGTGCCAGCAGGCGCACCGGGACAGCAGGGGACTACACCTTC.

This clone was picked up a small number of times. The chain is built from TRBV19 and TRBJ1-5; the D gene is possibly TRBD1 (5 bases). Germline V gene data show CDR1 as LNHDA and CDR2 as SQIVND (reference sequence). The CDR3 extends over 15 amino acids. The germline V and J ends were trimmed by 3 bases and 4 bases, with 13 bases remaining between them. The CDR3 loop reads CASSMEGLPNQPQHF. Here the CDR3 DNA reads TGTGCCAGTAGTATGGAGGGACTCCCTAATCAGCCCCAGCATTTT.

This chain connects TRBV4-1 to TRBJ1-2; D may be TRBD1 (5 bases). Deletions cut 4 bases from V and 3 bases from J, with 9 bases between. The CDR3 runs to 13 residues. Germline CDR1 MGHRA, CDR2 YSYEKL. Here the CDR3 DNA reads TGCGCCAGCAGCCCAAGAGGGGACTATGGCTACACCTTC. It yields the protein CASSPRGDYGYTF.

V and J are TRBV18 and TRBJ1-1; perhaps TRBD1 as D (5 bases). Germline lookup yields CDR1 KGHSH and CDR2 LQKENI. The CDR3 has 12 amino acids. The ends were cut back, 0 bases at V and 8 bases at J, with 7 bases in the middle. The CDR3 region has the DNA TGTGCCAGCTCACCACCATGGGGGGAAGCTTTCTTT. Protein product: CASSPPWGEAFF.

This chain uses TRBV7-8 with TRBJ2-1; D possibly corresponds to TRBD2 (6 bases). The ends were cut back, 0 bases at V and 8 bases at J, with 14 bases in the middle. Germline loops: CDR1 SGHVS, CDR2 FQNEAQ. The CDR3 has 15 amino acids. The DNA of the CDR3 is TGTGCCAGCAGCTTAGCGCGGGGAAGGGGCGATGAGCAGTTCTTC. Protein sequence: CASSLARGRGDEQFF.

The V call is TRBV30, the J call TRBJ1-6; D remains unclear. CDR1 and CDR2 from the germline V gene are GTSNPN and SVGIG (reference sequence). Trimming stripped 2 bases from V and 8 bases from J, with 10 bases between. This CDR3 spans 13 amino acids. In DNA form, the CDR3 reads TGTGCCTGGAGTAACAGCCTTTATTCACCCCTCCACTTT. Its translation: CAWSNSLYSPLHF.

The chain uses TRBV9 and TRBJ2-7; possible D gene TRBD1, 6 bases. The CDR3 spans 14 residues. Per germline, CDR1 SGDLS and CDR2 YYNGEE. V was shortened by 2 bases and J by 4 bases, with 13 bases between the two germline ends. This CDR3 is CASSVAGEWYEQYF. Here the CDR3 DNA reads TGTGCCAGCAGCGTCGCAGGGGAATGGTACGAGCAGTACTTC.

In this sample, this clone turned up once. The chain links TRBV6-2 or TRBV6-3 to TRBJ1-2; D is unclear. The germline V gene encodes CDR1 MNHEY and CDR2 SVGEGT. V lost 0 bases to trimming and J lost 4 bases, with 3 bases between them. This CDR3 spans 12 amino acids. The CDR3 protein is CASSYSIYGYTF. CDR3 nucleotide sequence: TGTGCCAGCAGTTACTCTATCTATGGCTACACCTTC.

This clone has a single count. CDR3 residues: CASSITSGGPSTDTQYF. As DNA, the CDR3 is TGTGCCAGCAGCATTACTAGCGGGGGCCCTAGCACAGATACGCAGTATTTT. This chain joins TRBV6-4 and TRBJ2-3; 11 bases fit TRBD2. This CDR3 is built from 17 residues. V dropped 6 bases and J dropped 0; count of bases not matched to a gene: 8. Germline lookup yields CDR1 MRHNA and CDR2 SNTAGT.

The CDR3 nucleotides are TGTGCCAGCAGTTACTCGTCAGGGGGCGGGCAGCCCCAGCATTTT. Encoded protein: CASSYSSGGGQPQHF. V and J are TRBV6-5 and TRBJ1-5; 8 positions agree with TRBD1. V shed 0 bases, J shed 7 bases, and the junction held 5 bases outside the gene matches. Germline CDR1 reads MNHEY; CDR2 reads SVGAGI. There are 15 residues in the CDR3.

This chain uses TRBV15 with TRBJ1-5, with a weak D call TRBD1 (5 bases). Trimming pared 6 bases from V and 5 bases from J, leaving 17 bases between. Germline CDR1 is LNHNV and CDR2 is YYDKDF (reference sequence). The CDR3 contains 15 residues. CDR3 region: CATRVSGVGDQPQHF. The CDR3, as DNA: TGTGCCACCAGGGTTAGCGGGGTGGGGGATCAGCCCCAGCATTTT.

This clone is medium-sized in the sample. In the same sample, other DNA sequences code for this CDR3. This chain links TRBV12-3 or TRBV12-4 with TRBJ2-7; the D is unclear. This CDR3 spans 11 amino acids. With 1 base removed from V and 3 bases from J, the gap between germline ends came to 1 base. CDR3 amino acids: CASSLGYEQYF. The CDR3 DNA is TGTGCCAGCAGTTTAGGCTACGAGCAGTACTTC.

The chain employs TRBV6-6 and TRBJ1-2; D gene ambiguous. Trimming took off 2 bases at V and 11 bases at J, with 9 bases between the two ends. The CDR3 has 11 amino acids. Looked up from germline, CDR1 is MNHNY and CDR2 is SVGAGI (reference sequence). CDR3 in amino acids: CASSYQESYTF. The DNA of the CDR3 is TGTGCCAGCAGTTACCAGGAAAGTTACACCTTC.

The CDR3 is CASSLAAGAGRGTGELFF. The CDR3 DNA reads as TGTGCCAGCAGCTTAGCGGCCGGAGCCGGTCGGGGCACCGGGGAGCTGTTTTTT. The chain carries TRBV7-9 and TRBJ2-2, with D perhaps TRBD2 (5 bases). V was trimmed by 0 bases and J by 4 bases, leaving 18 bases between them. CDR1 is SEHNR and CDR2 is FQNEAQ in the germline V gene (reference sequence). The CDR3 length is 18 residues.

This chain uses TRBV6-1 with TRBJ1-2; a possible D gene is TRBD1 (6 bases). The germline V gene encodes CDR1 MNHNS and CDR2 SASEGT. The CDR3 contains 14 residues. Trimming stripped 3 bases from V and 4 bases from J, with 12 bases between. The CDR3 coding sequence is TGTGCCAGCAGTGATGCAGGGGCCTTCTATGGCTACACCTTC. Protein sequence: CASSDAGAFYGYTF.

This chain joins TRBV19 and TRBJ1-2; D gene unclear. There are 13 residues in the CDR3. The ends were cut back, 1 base at V and 6 bases at J, with 9 bases in the middle. Germline CDR1 LNHDA, CDR2 SQIVND (reference sequence). The CDR3 nucleotides read TGTGCCAGTAGTATAGGGACTAAAGATGGCTACACCTTC. The encoded protein is CASSIGTKDGYTF.

The table lists this clone with a count of one. The chain joins TRBV7-9 to TRBJ1-3; D unclear. The CDR3 spans 18 residues. Between the trimmed V and J ends, which lost 4 bases and 0 bases, there was a span of 19 bases. CDR1 is SEHNR and CDR2 is FQNEAQ in the germline V gene (reference sequence). The CDR3 coding sequence is TGTGCCAGCAGCTCGAGGGTACCGGACTTAATCTCTGGAAACACCATATATTTT. The encoded protein is CASSSRVPDLISGNTIYF.

This clone was detected a few times. V usage is TRBV25-1 and J usage is TRBJ2-7; 8 nucleotides match TRBD1. The CDR3 consists of 13 residues. Looked up from germline, CDR1 is MGHDK and CDR2 is SYGVNS. The J segment lost 3 bases and the V segment lost 2 bases, leaving 0 bases of the junction unmatched. The CDR3, as DNA: TGTGCCAGCAGTGAAACAGGGGGCTACGAGCAGTACTTC. Translating it yields CASSETGGYEQYF.

The chain joins TRBV19 to TRBJ1-2; no firm D call. The CDR3 is 14 residues long. CDR1 is LNHDA, CDR2 SQIVND, per germline (reference sequence). V shed 9 bases and J shed 5 bases, with 19 bases lying between them. In DNA, the CDR3 is TGTGCCAGCCGATCCCGGGGTACCCCTTATGGCTACACCTTC. The encoded protein is CASRSRGTPYGYTF.

The CDR3 is CASSITKASIQGLTGELFF. CDR3 in DNA: TGTGCCAGCAGCATCACCAAAGCATCGATACAGGGACTCACCGGGGAGCTGTTTTTT. The chain uses TRBV21-1 and TRBJ2-2. TRBV21-1 counts as a pseudogene. CDR3 length: 19 amino acids.

This clone was observed once. At one boundary the junction diverges from the germline segment, which might be a read error. This chain joins TRBV2 and TRBJ1-4, with D tentatively TRBD1 (6 bases). The CDR3 spans 13 residues. Germline V gene sequence: CDR1 SNHLY, CDR2 FYNNEI. The CDR3 is CASREGTPEKLFF. The CDR3 coding sequence is TGTGCCAGCAGGGAAGGGACACCTGAAAAACTGTTTTTT.

The chain uses TRBV18 and TRBJ2-5; D may correspond to TRBD1 or TRBD2 (5 bases each). The CDR3 sequence is 15 residues long. The V end lost 3 bases, the J end lost 5 bases, and 16 bases lay between the germline ends. CDR1 is KGHSH, CDR2 LQKENI, per germline. The CDR3 sequence: CASSPPSRGQETQYF. The CDR3 coding sequence is TGTGCCAGCTCACCTCCCTCGAGGGGCCAGGAGACCCAGTACTTC. The variable domain in full, completed from reference TRBV18 and TRBJ2-5, reads NAGVMQNPRHLVRRRGQEARLRCSPMKGHSHVYWYRQLPEEGLKFMVYLQKENIIDESGMPKERFSAEFPKEGPSILRIQQVVRGDSAAYFCASSPPSRGQETQYFGPGTRLLVL.

The chain joins TRBV9 to TRBJ2-7, with D perhaps TRBD1 (6 bases). V lost 4 bases, J lost 7 bases, and 18 bases lay in between. Germline values: CDR1 SGDLS, CDR2 YYNGEE. CDR3 length equals 14 residues. For the CDR3, the DNA is TGTGCCAGCAGCTTCGGGCAGGGGCCTAGAGAGCAGTACTTC. It yields the protein CASSFGQGPREQYF.

This clone was detected only a few times. The chain couples TRBV12-3 or TRBV12-4 to TRBJ2-3, with D uncertain. The CDR3 extends over 12 amino acids. Deletions cut 5 bases from V and 3 bases from J, with 6 bases between. The CDR3 sequence is CASSPATDTQYF. CDR3 coding DNA: TGTGCCAGCAGTCCAGCGACAGATACGCAGTATTTT.

The rearrangement uses TRBV19 and TRBJ2-7; 9 bases match TRBD1. This CDR3 is 14 amino acids long. Germline loops: CDR1 LNHDA, CDR2 SQIVND (reference sequence). V gave up 1 base and J gave up 2 bases; unmatched junction bases: 0. CDR3 nucleotide sequence: TGTGCCAGTAGTATAGGGACAGGGGCCTACGAGCAGTACTTC. Protein: CASSIGTGAYEQYF. Full variable domain (remainder filled in from reference TRBV19 and TRBJ2-7): DGGITQSPKYLFRKEGQNVTLSCEQNLNHDAMYWYRQDPGQGLRLIYYSQIVNDFQKGDIAEGYSVSREKKESFPLTVTSAQKNPTAFYLCASSIGTGAYEQYFGPGTRLTVT.

With regard to this clone: This CDR3 is also generated by other DNA sequences in the sample. The chain joins TRBV5-1 to TRBJ1-2, with D possibly TRBD1 on 5 matching bases. The CDR3 runs to 14 residues. Germline V CDR1 and CDR2: SGHRS, YFSETQ. The ends were cut back, 0 bases at V and 4 bases at J, with 10 bases in the middle. The CDR3 region has the DNA TGCGCCAGCAGCTTGGTTGGGCAGGGCTATGGCTACACCTTC. This sequence encodes CASSLVGQGYGYTF.

The rearrangement joins TRBV4-1 to TRBJ2-3; 9 bases are shared with TRBD1. J was trimmed by 10 bases and V by 1 base; bases with no gene match: 6. Germline-derived CDR1 and CDR2 are MGHRA and YSYEKL. The CDR3 spans 14 residues. CDR3 region: CASSQAQGAVAQYF. CDR3 DNA: TGCGCCAGCAGCCAAGCACAGGGGGCGGTGGCGCAGTATTTT.

The chain uses TRBV4-3 and TRBJ1-3; no clear D gene. This CDR3 has 16 amino acids. Trimming cost V 0 bases and J 3 bases, with 12 bases left between them. Germline CDR1 reads LGHNA; CDR2 reads YSLEER. In DNA, the CDR3 is TGCGCCAGCAGCCAAGAATTTAGAGGGAGTGGAAACACCATATATTTT. This sequence encodes CASSQEFRGSGNTIYF.

The gene calls are TRBV4-1 and TRBJ2-7; 10 nucleotides agree with TRBD2. The trim removed 1 base at V and 2 bases at J, leaving 5 bases unmatched. The CDR3 sequence is 16 residues long. Germline lookup yields CDR1 MGHRA and CDR2 YSYEKL. The CDR3 DNA reads as TGCGCCAGCAGCCAAGCCAGCGGGGGGGCCACCTACGAGCAGTACTTC. Amino acids: CASSQASGGATYEQYF.

The J gene is TRBJ2-1, the V gene TRBV12-3 or TRBV12-4; D not certain. The CDR3 runs 12 residues. V was clipped by 1 base and J by 9 bases, with 7 bases between them. For the CDR3, the DNA is TGTGCCAGCAGTTTAGGGTTACCTGAGCAGTTCTTC. Translated: CASSLGLPEQFF.